This T cell receptor (beta chain) appears in the sequencing data of a study of cytomegalovirus exposure and HLA in healthy donors. Study conclusions and caveats: In vitro assays verified that three CMV-associated chains recognized CMV antigens specifically. Subsequent analysis found a tendency for first-cohort TCR clusters to co-occur within the 120 or so validation repertoires.

This CDR3 is 13 amino acids long. The V end lost 6 bases, the J end lost 6 bases, and 14 bases lay between the germline ends. Looked up from germline, CDR1 is KGHSH and CDR2 is LQKENI. Data came from immunoSEQ multiplex PCR; TCRdb stores just in-frame clones and leaves some out. The sample has around 140,000 clones, 87% seen once. As regards this clone: What it binds is unknown.

Separation from the approximately 660-subject first cohort characterized the roughly 120-subject validation cohort, to which the donors belonged. The V call is TRBV18, the J call TRBJ1-2; D may be TRBD1 (5 bases). This TCR derives from a man aged 18 to 30 in good health and CMV-seropositive. The specimen sequenced was PBMCs. CDR3 protein: CASSTNQGDGYTF. The CDR3 DNA reads as TGTGCCAGCTCCACCAACCAGGGTGATGGCTACACCTTC.